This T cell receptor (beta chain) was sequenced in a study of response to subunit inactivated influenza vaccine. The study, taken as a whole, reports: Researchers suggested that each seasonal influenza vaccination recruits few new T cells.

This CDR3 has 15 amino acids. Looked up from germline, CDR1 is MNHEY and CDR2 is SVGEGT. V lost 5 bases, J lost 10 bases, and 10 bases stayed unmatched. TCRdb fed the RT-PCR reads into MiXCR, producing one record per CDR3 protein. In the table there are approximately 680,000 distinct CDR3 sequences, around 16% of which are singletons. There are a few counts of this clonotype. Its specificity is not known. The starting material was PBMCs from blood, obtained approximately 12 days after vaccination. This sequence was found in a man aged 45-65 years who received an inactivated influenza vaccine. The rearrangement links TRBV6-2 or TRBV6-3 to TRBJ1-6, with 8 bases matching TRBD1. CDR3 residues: CASSQRTGFGSPLHF. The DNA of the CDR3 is TGTGCCAGCAGTCAACGGACAGGGTTCGGATCACCCCTCCACTTT.